This T cell receptor beta chain was observed in a study of OX40 agonist ivuxolimab in advanced cancers. Study-level information: Six ivuxolimab dose levels, 0.01 to 10 mg/kg, were given intravenously every 2 weeks.

Germline V gene sequence: CDR1 SQVTM, CDR2 ANQGSEA. The CDR3 has 13 amino acids. V lost 8 bases, J lost 4 bases, and 14 bases lay in between. Assay used: immunoSEQ multiplex PCR; TCRdb lists only in-frame clones, some missing. The sample records about 72,000 clones, 85% to 90% being singletons. The receptor was isolated from an adult with an advanced solid tumor such as melanoma, head and neck, liver or kidney cancer. The sample here was CD4+ or CD8+ T cells sorted from blood, taken in a trial of the OX40 agonist ivuxolimab. This chain uses TRBV29-1 with TRBJ2-2; weak D call: TRBD2 (6 bases). CDR3 region: CSTGTYFTGELFF. The CDR3, as DNA: TGCAGCACCGGGACTTACTTCACCGGGGAGCTGTTTTTT.